This TCR beta chain was recovered during a study of beta chain features in type 1 diabetes. In the study overall: No patient-donor differences in age, gender, total cells or subset yield. General observations from the study: Researchers could not determine here whether HLA type influences TCRB rearrangement.

Sequenced material consisted of expressed TCRB transcripts (all of the isolated RNA was reverse transcribed). Method: immunoSEQ multiplex PCR; TCRdb's copy keeps in-frame clones and lacks some. The sample consists of some 410,000 clones, around 10% of them appearing once. Germline V CDR1 and CDR2: SGHTA, FQGNSA. V lost 4 bases and J 7 bases, leaving 16 bases between the germline ends. This CDR3 spans 15 amino acids. This clone was seen more than once but under ten times. What it recognizes is unknown. Central memory, naive, regulatory and stem cell-like memory CD4+ cells were sorted by CD45RO/CCR7/CD25/CD127/CD95/CD27.

Specimen: naive CD4+ T cells from blood. The TCR comes from a woman under 30 in good health. The chain recombines TRBV7-2 with TRBJ1-4, with D perhaps TRBD1 (5 bases). The CDR3, as DNA: TGTGCCAGCAGCTCAAACCGGGGGTTTGCTGAAAAACTGTTTTTT. Protein product: CASSSNRGFAEKLFF.